A single sample gave rise to the 25 T cell receptor beta chains below, sequenced in a study of T-cell memory formation after mild COVID-19. TCRdb re-called the 5' RACE reads with MiXCR, one entry per CDR3 protein. The table records tens of thousands of distinct CDR3 sequences, approximately 6.5% of them present only once. Sample: PBMCs or a T cell subset sorted from them (not recorded which). The receptors here all came from an adult who had mild COVID-19 (a few samples of this study predate the infection). Cell type and time point are not known.

This clonotype came up a few times. The chain joins TRBV5-1 to TRBJ2-3; D is perhaps TRBD2 (7 bases). The CDR3 consists of 17 residues. V was trimmed by 4 bases and J by 1 base, leaving 19 bases between them. CDR1 and CDR2 (germline): SGHRS, YFSETQ. The CDR3 protein is CASSPEVGGVRTDTQYF. CDR3 nucleotide sequence: TGCGCCAGCAGCCCCGAAGTAGGGGGGGTCCGCACAGATACGCAGTATTTT. The entire variable domain, with the rest obtained from reference TRBV5-1 and TRBJ2-3, is as follows: KAGVTQTPRYLIKTRGQQVTLSCSPISGHRSVSWYQQTPGQGLQFLFEYFSETQRNKGNFPGRFSGRQFSNSRSEMNVSTLELGDSALYLCASSPEVGGVRTDTQYFGPGTRLTVL.

This clonotype was recorded many times. This chain links TRBV5-1 with TRBJ1-3; weak D call: TRBD1 (5 bases). The CDR3 is 15 amino acids. The V gene lost 0 bases and the J gene lost 0 bases, with 7 bases spanning the gap. Germline CDR1 reads SGHRS; CDR2 reads YFSETQ. The CDR3 here is CASSLGQYSGNTIYF. Written as DNA, the CDR3 is TGCGCCAGCAGCTTGGGACAGTACTCTGGAAACACCATATATTTT.

This clonotype came up many times. The chain combines TRBV7-9 with TRBJ1-1; D possibly corresponds to TRBD1 (5 bases). Germline V CDR1 and CDR2: SEHNR, FQNEAQ (reference sequence). The V end lost 0 bases, the J end lost 0 bases, and 5 bases lay between the germline ends. The CDR3 length is 14 residues. CDR3 bases: TGTGCCAGCAGCTTAGCGACAGTGAACACTGAAGCTTTCTTT. Its translation is CASSLATVNTEAFF.

This clonotype was found many times. The chain has TRBV7-3 and TRBJ2-1; D might be TRBD2 (6 bases). CDR1 is SGHTA, CDR2 FQGTGA, per germline. The CDR3 is 15 amino acids. Trimming left V 4 bases short and J 5 bases short, with 15 bases between. The CDR3 DNA sequence: TGTGCCAGCAGCTCGATGGGCGGGGTCGACAATGAGCAGTTCTTC. Translation: CASSSMGGVDNEQFF.

This clonotype was observed a few times. The chain recombines TRBV9 with TRBJ2-1; D remains ambiguous. This CDR3 spans 15 amino acids. The germline CDR1 and CDR2 sequences are SGDLS and YYNGEE. Trimming removed 0 bases at V and 7 bases at J, with 14 bases between. The CDR3 bases are TGTGCCAGCAGCGTAGCGTACTCGGAGCAGAATGAGCAGTTCTTC. Protein product: CASSVAYSEQNEQFF.

This clonotype was seen ten or more times. The chain employs TRBV3-1 and TRBJ2-5; D may match TRBD1 or TRBD2 (6 bases each). V gave up 0 bases and J gave up 4 bases, with 9 bases separating them. The germline V gene encodes CDR1 LGHDT and CDR2 YNNKEL (reference sequence). There are 14 residues in the CDR3. The CDR3: CASSQDPGAETQYF. For the CDR3, the DNA is TGTGCCAGCAGCCAAGATCCGGGGGCAGAGACCCAGTACTTC.

This clonotype was counted ten times or more. V usage is TRBV23-1 and J usage is TRBJ2-1, with D perhaps given as TRBD1 or TRBD2 (5 bases each). TRBV23-1 is treated as an ORF (open reading frame) with a function not yet certain. V lost 10 bases, J lost 4 bases, and 14 bases lay in between. The CDR3 has 13 residues. In DNA form, the CDR3 reads TGCGCCACCCGGGACGGCAATTACAATGAGCAGTTCTTC. Protein: CATRDGNYNEQFF.

This clonotype turned up a few times. The chain couples TRBV7-9 to TRBJ1-1; no definite D call. CDR3 length: 15 residues. CDR1 and CDR2 from the germline V gene are SEHNR and FQNEAQ (reference sequence). The ends were cut back, 5 bases at V and 3 bases at J, with 16 bases in the middle. This CDR3 is CASSHKRLRDTEAFF. The CDR3 coding sequence is TGTGCCAGCAGCCATAAAAGACTTAGAGACACTGAAGCTTTCTTT.

This clonotype showed up just a few times. This sequence joins TRBV4-1 and TRBJ2-6, with 7 bases that match TRBD1. Germline V gene sequence: CDR1 MGHRA, CDR2 YSYEKL. V trimming: 6 bases; J trimming: 1 base; junction bases outside the gene matches: 9. The CDR3 totals 17 residues. CDR3 DNA: TGCGCCAGCAGACAGACAGGGTCGGCGTCTGGGGCCAACGTCCTGACTTTC. Amino acid sequence: CASRQTGSASGANVLTF.

This clonotype was seen ten or more times. The chain employs TRBV12-3 or TRBV12-4 and TRBJ2-7; unclear D gene. This CDR3 is 12 amino acids long. With 4 bases removed from V and 4 bases from J, the gap between germline ends came to 8 bases. This CDR3 reads CASSSLLYEQYF. The CDR3 nucleotides are TGTGCCAGCAGTTCCCTCCTATACGAGCAGTACTTC.

This clonotype is medium-sized by share. This chain links TRBV5-1 with TRBJ1-5; 8 positions match TRBD1. V shed 4 bases, J shed 5 bases, and the junction held 2 bases outside the gene matches. Germline loops: CDR1 SGHRS, CDR2 YFSETQ. The CDR3 length is 13 residues. The CDR3 coding sequence is TGCGCCAGCAGCCCAGGGGGCGATCAGCCCCAGCATTTT. It translates to CASSPGGDQPQHF. Drawing the rest from reference TRBV5-1 and TRBJ1-5, the complete variable domain is KAGVTQTPRYLIKTRGQQVTLSCSPISGHRSVSWYQQTPGQGLQFLFEYFSETQRNKGNFPGRFSGRQFSNSRSEMNVSTLELGDSALYLCASSPGGDQPQHFGDGTRLSIL.

The sample holds a few counts of this clonotype. Here the CDR3 reads CASITTGSNQPQHF. CDR3 nucleotides: TGTGCCAGCATAACAACAGGGAGCAATCAGCCCCAGCATTTT. This chain uses TRBV6-1 with TRBJ1-5; perhaps TRBD1 as D (6 bases). Germline CDR1 is MNHNS and CDR2 is SASEGT. The CDR3 is 14 residues long. V lost 7 bases to trimming and J lost 1 base, with 11 bases between them.

This rearrangement joins TRBV12-3 or TRBV12-4 to TRBJ2-1; D might be TRBD2 (6 bases). The V gene lost 2 bases and the J gene lost 2 bases, with 13 bases spanning the gap. The CDR3 has 16 residues. In DNA form, the CDR3 reads TGTGCCAGCAGTTTAAGTGGCGGGAAGACCTACAATGAGCAGTTCTTC. As protein: CASSLSGGKTYNEQFF.

With respect to this clonotype: This sequence may be a read error, since a much larger clone differs from it by one base. Since no conserved phenylalanine or tryptophan closes the CDR3, a read error is the likely cause. The CDR3, as DNA: TGTGCCAGCAGACAGGGCACCGAAAACATTCAGTACTTA. It codes for CASRQGTENIQYL. The rearrangement joins TRBV6-5 to TRBJ2-4, with D possibly matching TRBD1 (6 bases). The CDR3 length is 13 residues. V lost 6 bases, J lost 5 bases, and 11 bases lay in between. Germline CDR1 is MNHEY and CDR2 is SVGAGI.

The chain couples TRBV2 to TRBJ1-1, with D unclear. Trimming pared 6 bases from V and 6 bases from J, leaving 8 bases between. Germline V CDR1 and CDR2: SNHLY, FYNNEI. The length of the CDR3 is 11 residues. CDR3 sequence reads: CASRQSAEAFF. The CDR3 DNA follows: TGTGCCAGCAGACAAAGCGCTGAAGCTTTCTTT.

This clonotype occurred many times. This chain links TRBV7-2 with TRBJ2-7; the D gene is possibly TRBD2 (6 bases). CDR1 SGHTA and CDR2 FQGNSA come from the germline V gene. V was pared by 2 bases and J by 4 bases, with 9 bases between. This CDR3 spans 13 amino acids. The CDR3 sequence is CASSLSGQYEQYF. The DNA for the CDR3 is TGTGCCAGCAGCTTAAGCGGGCAATACGAGCAGTACTTC.

CDR3 protein: CSVSGTANTEAFF. The CDR3 DNA is TGCAGCGTTTCCGGGACAGCGAACACTGAAGCTTTCTTT. The chain couples TRBV29-1 to TRBJ1-1, with 7 bases matching TRBD1. With 5 bases clipped from V and 1 base from J, the junction kept 4 bases outside the gene matches. Germline lookup yields CDR1 SQVTM and CDR2 ANQGSEA. The CDR3 loop spans 13 amino acids. The full variable domain, its missing parts supplied by reference TRBV29-1 and TRBJ1-1, is SAVISQKPSRDICQRGTSLTIQCQVDSQVTMMFWYRQQPGQSLTLIATANQGSEATYESGFVIDKFPISRPNLTFSTLTVSNMSPEDSSIYLCSVSGTANTEAFFGQGTRLTVV.

The rearrangement links TRBV27 to TRBJ2-1; D is possibly TRBD1 or TRBD2 (5 bases each). Germline V gives CDR1 MNHEY, CDR2 SMNVEV (reference sequence). The CDR3 loop spans 15 amino acids. Trimming cost V 5 bases and J 2 bases, with 13 bases left between them. The CDR3 DNA sequence: TGTGCCAGCAGTACGCCCAGGGACCCCTACAATGAGCAGTTCTTC. Its translation is CASSTPRDPYNEQFF.

This clonotype was counted a few times. This chain uses TRBV5-1 with TRBJ1-3; 7 nucleotides line up with TRBD1. V shed 2 bases and J 0 bases; nucleotides not matched to a gene: 8. The length of the CDR3 is 17 residues. Germline lookup yields CDR1 SGHRS and CDR2 YFSETQ. The DNA for the CDR3 is TGCGCCAGCAGCTTACACCTCCCAGGGGGCTCTGGAAACACCATATATTTT. Its translation: CASSLHLPGGSGNTIYF.

V is TRBV18 and J is TRBJ1-5; no reliable D call. The CDR3 has 13 residues. Trimming pared 3 bases from V and 3 bases from J, leaving 6 bases between. Germline assignment: CDR1 KGHSH and CDR2 LQKENI. CDR3 protein: CASSPETNQPQHF. DNA for the CDR3: TGTGCCAGCTCACCGGAAACCAATCAGCCCCAGCATTTT.

This clonotype was seen only once. This chain links TRBV11-3 with TRBJ2-2; D gene uncertain. Trimming took 0 bases from V and 1 from J, leaving 3 bases between them. Germline loops: CDR1 SGHNT, CDR2 YENEEA. The CDR3 has 14 amino acids. Here the CDR3 reads CASSLDLNTGELFF. The CDR3 DNA reads TGTGCCAGCAGCTTAGATCTGAACACCGGGGAGCTGTTTTTT.

The chain uses TRBV4-1 and TRBJ1-2, with no clear D. Between the trimmed V and J ends, which lost 2 bases and 0 bases, there was a span of 10 bases. Germline V CDR1 and CDR2: MGHRA, YSYEKL. The CDR3 consists of 15 residues. The CDR3 DNA sequence: TGCGCCAGCAGCCAAAGTCAGACGGCTAACTATGGCTACACCTTC. It specifies CASSQSQTANYGYTF.

This clonotype was seen only a few times. The chain carries TRBV7-9 and TRBJ1-1; D is unresolved. This CDR3 is built from 13 residues. Looked up from germline, CDR1 is SEHNR and CDR2 is FQNEAQ (reference sequence). V was trimmed by 3 bases and J by 1 base, leaving 6 bases between them. This chain's CDR3 is CASSFPGNTEAFF. CDR3 nucleotide sequence: TGTGCCAGCAGCTTTCCCGGGAACACTGAAGCTTTCTTT.

Here the CDR3 reads CASSPEQGARGYGYTF. The CDR3 nucleotides read TGTGCCAGCAGCCCGGAACAGGGGGCGCGCGGCTATGGCTACACCTTC. The rearrangement links TRBV7-6 to TRBJ1-2; 9 nucleotides line up with TRBD1. This CDR3 is 16 amino acids long. Losses at the gene ends were 5 bases for V and 4 bases for J; bases not matched to a gene: 11. Germline CDR1 and CDR2: SGHVS and FNYEAQ.

This chain links TRBV28 with TRBJ2-1, with 11 bases aligning to TRBD1. Germline-derived CDR1 and CDR2 are MDHEN and SYDVKM. V shed 4 bases and J 8 bases; nucleotides not matched to a gene: 4. This CDR3 region has 14 residues. The CDR3 is CASSSGQGADEQFF. The CDR3 DNA reads TGTGCCAGCAGTTCTGGACAGGGGGCAGATGAGCAGTTCTTC.